Only a few counts were recorded for the clone carrying this TCR beta chain. Its antigen is not identified. The time point is: pre-sensitization, week 0. Noted treatment: therapeutic diphenylcyclopropenone sensitization with weekly scalp DPC. The entry originates in a study of human T cells and chemical hapten exposure. Overall study context: Diphenylcyclopropenone was applied weekly to patients' scalps across the roughly 23-week study.

Study-wide results and limits: Expanded TCRs were compared with controls, and the expanded TCRs formed significantly more large CDR3 similarity clusters. Patch test score rose with PT1 expanded TCRs, significant at 8, 16, 32, not 4.

This CDR3 comprises 13 residues. Germline loops: CDR1 MNHEY, CDR2 SMNVEV (reference sequence). Trimming pared 6 bases from V and 7 bases from J, leaving 13 bases between. Within the library, unique molecular identifiers were attached to each individual cDNA molecule. TCRdb called the RACE reads again in MiXCR, with one record for every CDR3 protein. The sample includes about 350,000 distinct CDR3 sequences, 4.5% to 5.5% of them seen just once. This chain joins TRBV27 and TRBJ2-1; D unresolved. Source: whole blood, taken in connection with sensitization to the hapten diphenylcyclopropenone (DPC). This sequence originates from a woman between 18 and 30 years old with alopecia areata. Some clones in this sample may be carry-over from other donors' samples. CDR3 in amino acids: CASSSGAWNEQFF. The CDR3, as DNA: TGTGCCAGCAGCTCAGGCGCGTGGAATGAGCAGTTCTTC.